Each of the 18 T cell receptor beta chains below was sequenced from the same sample in a study of vaccination and CD4 T cells after COVID-19 (dated by TCRdb to between 2020 and 2023). Receptor amplification or capture employed PCR. Sequencer: Illumina iSeq 100. At the Johns Hopkins FTIC core, DNA from the cultured CD4+ T cells underwent TCR sequencing with the Oncomine TCR Beta short-read assay. TCRdb trimmed public reads at Q25 via fastp, called clones via MiXCR and kept in-frame beta chains. Rows matching on CDR3 protein sequence are summarized as one entry with the most common DNA and genes. Here the sample has just over 20,000 distinct CDR3 sequences; 43% occur a single time. The ten largest clones add up to 2.5% to 3.5% of the sample. These receptors' antigens are unknown. The treatment or condition label corresponds to: roughly ten-day PBMC culture with coronavirus spike peptide pools or control peptides (ViraFEST assay).

The sample in question was CD4+ T cells from blood, cultured in vitro, obtained after SARS-CoV-2 vaccination. All receptors derive from a human donor who had recovered from COVID-19.

The chain joins TRBV20-1 to TRBJ2-3; TRBD2 matches at 11 bases. The length of the CDR3 is 14 residues. Germline CDR1 DFQATT, CDR2 SNEGSKA (reference sequence). V dropped 5 bases and J dropped 4; count of bases not matched to a gene: 5. The CDR3 coding sequence is TGCAGTGCTGCACCTAGCGGGAGGCCAGATACGCAGTATTTT. The encoded protein is CSAAPSGRPDTQYF.

This clonotype was seen a handful of times. The rearrangement joins TRBV11-2 to TRBJ2-2; TRBD2 might be the D (5 bases). CDR3 length equals 16 residues. Trimming shortened V by 1 base and J by 5 bases, and 14 bases separated the two germline ends. Per germline, CDR1 SGHAT and CDR2 FQNNGV. In DNA form, the CDR3 reads TGTGCCAGCAGCTTAGTATCCTCCCCGGGGACCGGGGAGCTGTTTTTT. Translated: CASSLVSSPGTGELFF.

The rearrangement links TRBV6-1 to TRBJ1-1; D gene uncertain. In germline, CDR1 is MNHNS, CDR2 SASEGT. Trimming pared 6 bases from V and 8 bases from J, leaving 22 bases between. CDR3 size: 15 residues. CDR3 protein: CASSPIWGQTSEAFF. The CDR3 DNA sequence: TGTGCCAGCAGCCCGATTTGGGGTCAAACCTCGGAAGCTTTCTTT.

This clonotype was picked up a small number of times. The J gene is TRBJ2-5, the V gene TRBV27; D gene unclear. Per germline, CDR1 MNHEY and CDR2 SMNVEV (reference sequence). Deletions cut 6 bases from V and 5 bases from J, with 22 bases between. The CDR3 loop spans 16 amino acids. Here the CDR3 reads CASSISTATFGETQYF. CDR3 DNA: TGTGCCAGCAGCATCTCTACCGCCACGTTCGGGGAGACCCAGTACTTC.

The CDR3 loop reads CASSLLRAEAFF. CDR3 nucleotides: TGTGCCAGCAGCTTATTACGGGCTGAAGCTTTCTTT. This chain connects TRBV7-2 to TRBJ1-1; D gene uncertain. The CDR3 consists of 12 residues. Germline CDR1 reads SGHTA; CDR2 reads FQGNSA. Trimming pared 2 bases from V and 6 bases from J, leaving 7 bases between.

This chain links TRBV6-1 with TRBJ1-1; 11 bases are shared with TRBD1. V trimming: 4 bases; J trimming: 5 bases; junction bases outside the gene matches: 12. The germline V gene has CDR1 MNHNS and CDR2 SASEGT. This CDR3 is 17 amino acids long. The CDR3, as DNA: TGTGCCAGCAGTGGGGGTCGAAGGACAGGGGGCAGAACTGAAGCTTTCTTT. Translated, it gives CASSGGRRTGGRTEAFF.

This clonotype was picked up a small number of times. The chain employs TRBV20-1 and TRBJ1-1; a weak D match, TRBD1 (5 bases). This CDR3 region has 11 residues. CDR1 is DFQATT, CDR2 SNEGSKA, per germline (reference sequence). CDR3 region: CSLDRGSRAFF. CDR3 sequence (DNA): TGCAGCCTCGATCGGGGCTCAAGAGCTTTCTTT.

The chain joins TRBV30 to TRBJ1-1; 9 bases are a match to TRBD1. From germline, CDR1 is GTSNPN and CDR2 SVGIG (reference sequence). V was pared by 3 bases and J by 5 bases, with 19 bases of the junction left unmatched. The CDR3 length is 18 residues. In DNA form, the CDR3 reads TGTGCCTGGAGCCCTTCTGCGGGGACAGGGCCCTCGGGGACTGAAGCTTTCTTT. This sequence encodes CAWSPSAGTGPSGTEAFF. Filled out from reference TRBV30 and TRBJ1-1, the complete variable domain reads SQTIHQWPATLVQPVGSPLSLECTVEGTSNPNLYWYRQAAGRGLQLLFYSVGIGQISSEVPQNLSASRPQDRQFILSSKKLLLSDSGFYLCAWSPSAGTGPSGTEAFFGQGTRLTVV.

This clonotype was seen a few times. The CDR3 loop is CAISDPTGTQHF. CDR3 in DNA: TGTGCCATCAGTGACCCAACCGGGACCCAGCATTTT. The V gene is TRBV10-3, the J gene TRBJ1-5, with D uncertain. V was clipped by 3 bases and J by 11 bases, with 11 bases between them. There are 12 residues in the CDR3. Germline CDR1 is ENHRY and CDR2 is SYGVKD.

The genes are TRBV7-3 and TRBJ2-2; TRBD2 agrees at 7 bases. The V and J ends lost 5 bases and 2 bases, in that order; junction bases with no gene match: 5. Germline-derived CDR1 and CDR2 are SGHTA and FQGTGA. The CDR3 is 15 amino acids. The CDR3 spells CASSPTSENTGELFF. Written as DNA, the CDR3 is TGTGCCAGCAGCCCAACTAGCGAAAACACCGGGGAGCTGTTTTTT.

The chain links TRBV12-5 to TRBJ2-5, with 12 positions matching TRBD2. The V segment lost 6 bases and the J segment 5 bases; nucleotides outside the gene matches: 4. Germline CDR1 is LGHNT and CDR2 is FRNRAP. The CDR3 extends over 14 amino acids. DNA of the CDR3: TGTGCTAGTGGCTCTAGCGGGAGGGCGGAGACCCAGTACTTC. This codes for CASGSSGRAETQYF. The full variable domain, with the rest looked up from reference TRBV12-5 and TRBJ2-5, is DARVTQTPRHKVTEMGQEVTMRCQPILGHNTVFWYRQTMMQGLELLAYFRNRAPLDDSGMPKDRFSAEMPDATLATLKIQPSEPRDSAVYFCASGSSGRAETQYFGPGTRLLVL.

The rearrangement uses TRBV7-2 and TRBJ2-7; no definite D call. The V gene lost 5 bases and the J gene lost 1 base, with 21 bases spanning the gap. The germline CDR1 and CDR2 sequences are SGHTA and FQGNSA. The CDR3 contains 17 residues. The CDR3 loop is CASSRQNSQFLSYEQYF. CDR3 bases: TGTGCCAGCAGCCGTCAGAACAGCCAATTCCTGTCCTACGAGCAGTACTTC.

The V and J genes are TRBV7-2 and TRBJ1-6; unclear D gene. There are 14 residues in the CDR3. V dropped 4 bases and J dropped 7 bases, with 11 bases sitting between them. Germline V CDR1 and CDR2: SGHTA, FQGNSA. The CDR3 nucleotides are TGTGCCAGCAGCTCCGATTTCCCGAATTCACCCCTCCACTTT. It is translated as CASSSDFPNSPLHF.

This clonotype was seen only a few times. This chain uses TRBV6-1 with TRBJ1-2; D may be TRBD1 (6 bases). CDR1 is MNHNS, CDR2 SASEGT, per germline. V lost 6 bases, J lost 4 bases, and 21 bases lay in between. The CDR3 runs to 16 residues. CDR3 sequence reads: CASRPHDRQTVYGYTF. For the CDR3, the DNA is TGTGCCAGCAGACCGCACGACAGGCAAACAGTCTATGGCTACACCTTC.

This clonotype was counted a few times. The chain links TRBV15 to TRBJ1-5; 8 nucleotides agree with TRBD1. CDR1 LNHNV and CDR2 YYDKDF come from the germline V gene (reference sequence). The CDR3 loop spans 15 amino acids. V was pared by 3 bases and J by 7 bases, with 8 bases of the junction left unmatched. CDR3 sequence reads: CATSSDRGQGQPQHF. The CDR3 DNA is TGTGCCACCAGCAGTGACAGGGGTCAAGGACAGCCCCAGCATTTT.

The chain couples TRBV20-1 to TRBJ2-5; no clear D gene. V was clipped by 2 bases and J by 2 bases, with 9 bases between them. Germline-derived CDR1 and CDR2 are DFQATT and SNEGSKA (reference sequence). The CDR3 length is 13 residues. DNA of the CDR3: TGCAGTGCTAGACCTAGATCACAAGAGACCCAGTACTTC. Encoded protein: CSARPRSQETQYF.

The chain uses TRBV9 and TRBJ2-5; 9 nucleotides align to TRBD1. Germline CDR1 SGDLS, CDR2 YYNGEE. This CDR3 region has 16 residues. V was clipped by 1 base and J by 2 bases; unmatched bases: 6. This CDR3 reads CASSVQGQGIQETQYF. CDR3 coding DNA: TGTGCCAGCAGCGTACAAGGACAGGGGATTCAAGAGACCCAGTACTTC.

This rearrangement joins TRBV4-1 to TRBJ1-1; a weak D match, TRBD1 (5 bases). CDR1 and CDR2 from the germline V gene are MGHRA and YSYEKL. The CDR3 has 16 residues. Trimming shortened V by 1 base and J by 3 bases, and 15 bases separated the two germline ends. CDR3 loop: CASSQGLLEGYTEAFF. DNA of the CDR3: TGCGCCAGCAGCCAAGGATTACTTGAGGGGTACACTGAAGCTTTCTTT.